The 8 T cell receptor beta chains below come from one sample, sequenced in a study of T cells after yellow fever vaccination (dated by TCRdb to the late 2010s). The treatment or condition label corresponds to: live attenuated yellow fever vaccine strain. Receptors were amplified or captured by 5' RACE. For sequencing, an Illumina HiSeq 2500 was employed. TCRdb's own reprocessing of the public reads used fastp at Q25 and MiXCR and kept productive beta chains. CDR3 protein sequences are deduplicated, and each keeps its most common genes and DNA. This sample has 200,000 to 250,000 distinct CDR3 sequences in its table, and around 7% of those were observed once. The leading ten clones occupy 0.85% of the sample. The sample in question was CD4+ T cells sorted from PBMCs, obtained 15 days after the yellow fever booster vaccination. The source of these receptors is a man aged 25-45 years who received the YFV17D yellow fever vaccine.

This sequence joins TRBV9 and TRBJ2-3; maybe TRBD2 (6 bases). The CDR3 is 17 amino acids. V was trimmed by 3 bases and J by 2 bases, leaving 19 bases between them. Germline CDR1 reads SGDLS; CDR2 reads YYNGEE. The CDR3 DNA sequence: TGTGCCAGCAGCGGGCTACGTAGCGGAAGTTACACAGATACGCAGTATTTT. This encodes CASSGLRSGSYTDTQYF.

V and J are TRBV7-2 and TRBJ2-7; D is unresolved. Germline assignment: CDR1 SGHTA and CDR2 FQGNSA. V dropped 5 bases and J dropped 6 bases, with 11 bases sitting between them. CDR3 length: 12 amino acids. This CDR3 reads CASSLRWGEQYF. Here the CDR3 DNA reads TGTGCCAGCAGCCTCCGTTGGGGCGAGCAGTACTTC.

The rearrangement uses TRBV20-1 and TRBJ2-1; D call uncertain. This CDR3 comprises 13 residues. From germline, CDR1 is DFQATT and CDR2 SNEGSKA (reference sequence). V was clipped by 0 bases and J by 7 bases, with 10 bases between them. CDR3 bases: TGCAGTGCTAGAGATCGGATGTGGAATGAGCAGTTCTTC. This translates into CSARDRMWNEQFF.

The CDR3 spells CSASGLAGVNEQFF. The DNA of the CDR3 is TGCAGTGCTTCGGGACTAGCGGGAGTAAATGAGCAGTTCTTC. This sequence joins TRBV20-1 and TRBJ2-1; 14 nucleotides align to TRBD2. J gave up 7 bases and V 5 bases, and 4 bases lay outside the gene matches. Looked up from germline, CDR1 is DFQATT and CDR2 is SNEGSKA (reference sequence). There are 14 residues in the CDR3.

The chain uses TRBV7-2 and TRBJ2-2; tentative D call: TRBD1 (6 bases). Germline CDR1 is SGHTA and CDR2 is FQGNSA. CDR3 length equals 14 residues. Trimming removed 8 bases from V and 6 bases from J, with 16 bases in between. The CDR3 is CASAKTGVSGELFF. The CDR3 coding sequence is TGTGCCAGCGCCAAGACAGGTGTCTCCGGGGAGCTGTTTTTT.

This clonotype was counted between two and nine times. The chain uses TRBV11-1 and TRBJ2-7, with TRBD1 matching 11 bases. Per the germline V gene, CDR1 is SGHAT and CDR2 is FQDESV (reference sequence). V was pared by 5 bases and J by 4 bases, with 7 bases of the junction left unmatched. This CDR3 has 15 amino acids. CDR3 region: CASSEPGQGGYEQYF. CDR3 nucleotide sequence: TGTGCCAGCAGCGAACCGGGACAGGGGGGTTACGAGCAGTACTTC. Using reference TRBV11-1 and TRBJ2-7 for the parts outside the CDR3, the full variable domain is EAEVAQSPRYKITEKSQAVAFWCDPISGHATLYWYRQILGQGPELLVQFQDESVVDDSQLPKDRFSAERLKGVDSTLKIQPAELGDSAMYLCASSEPGQGGYEQYFGPGTRLTVT.

The chain is built from TRBV19 and TRBJ2-3; 9 bases are a match to TRBD2. This CDR3 contains 15 residues. Germline V gives CDR1 LNHDA, CDR2 SQIVND (reference sequence). V shed 7 bases and J 0 bases; nucleotides not matched to a gene: 5. The CDR3: CASTKLAGSTDTQYF. The CDR3 bases are TGTGCCAGTACCAAACTAGCGGGCAGCACAGATACGCAGTATTTT. Supplemented by reference TRBV19 and TRBJ2-3, the full variable domain reads DGGITQSPKYLFRKEGQNVTLSCEQNLNHDAMYWYRQDPGQGLRLIYYSQIVNDFQKGDIAEGYSVSREKKESFPLTVTSAQKNPTAFYLCASTKLAGSTDTQYFGPGTRLTVL.

This clonotype was observed at least ten times. The V gene is TRBV12-3 or TRBV12-4, the J gene TRBJ2-1, with 16 bases fitting TRBD2. CDR3 length: 18 residues. V lost 7 bases to trimming and J lost 5 bases; unmatched junction nucleotides: 11. The CDR3 is CASTLGLAGGRVDNEQFF. The CDR3 DNA reads TGTGCCAGCACCCTGGGACTAGCGGGAGGGCGAGTGGACAATGAGCAGTTCTTC.